Included here is one T cell receptor (beta chain) sequence, with context. Its binding antigen is unknown. Qualities for individual bases were not recorded, and no much larger clone is one base off. CDR1 SGHTA and CDR2 FQGNSA were looked up in the germline V gene. Counted from cysteine to phenylalanine, this CDR3 has 14 amino acids. Only CDR3 DNA is held: 42 bases, read in frame from base 1. Unmatched junction bases come to 9, with V trimmed by 6 bases and J by 7 bases. Systemically healthy Caucasian individuals from Russia, 35 to 50 in total and aged about 6 to 90 years, were included as donors. Each donor gave ten milliliters of peripheral blood, collected into EDTA-treated Vacutainer tubes. PBMCs were isolated by Ficoll-Paque density-gradient centrifugation, with at least 6 million obtained per sample. Total RNA was extracted from PBMCs with Trizol reagent, with at least 5 micrograms obtained per sample. For every donor, flow cytometry on a PBMC aliquot measured the percentage of naive CD45RAhigh/CD27high T cells.

Library preparation was by 5' RACE. TCRdb lists the instrument as Illumina HiSeq 2500. The second PCR ran for about 7 to 11 cycles and used a J-beta primer mix along with a sample-barcoded 5' primer. A unique molecular identifier was introduced onto each TCR beta cDNA molecule by a template-switch 5' adaptor carrying 12 random nucleotides. Each sample yielded at least 3 million CDR3-containing paired-end reads. All of the RNA was converted into first-strand cDNA using the Mint cDNA synthesis kit, with a TRBC-specific oligonucleotide serving as the primer. Following uracil-DNA glycosylase treatment, a first 18-cycle PCR with universal primers M1SS and BC2_uni_R was performed on all cDNA. The original methods were these. For normalization, 1 million high-quality reads, each with a distinct molecular identifier, were randomly selected from each sample. Reads with shared molecular identifiers were discarded instead of being binned into consensus sequences. MiTCR, run with a Q25 quality threshold and the strictest error-elimination algorithm, handled CDR3 identification, clonotype clustering and error correction. A nonparametric unseen species model with Euler transformation was used to estimate lower-bound total TCR beta diversity. TCRdb trimmed public reads at Q25 via fastp, called clones via MiXCR and kept in-frame beta chains. Rows with a matching CDR3 protein are joined into one entry that keeps the most common DNA and genes. The V and J calls, along with clone size, are taken from TCRdb and not from the paper's own processing. For this sample there are approximately 790,000 distinct CDR3 sequences; around 62% appear just once. 28% of the sample is held by the ten biggest clonotypes.

This record belongs to a study of blood T cells in healthy people across ages (dated by TCRdb to between 2015 and 2017). Looking at the study overall: Template switching captured roughly one uniquely barcoded TCR beta cDNA molecule per two T cells in model experiments. To avoid experimental bias, donors of different ages were randomly spread across the sequencing lanes. The study measured age-related changes in TCR beta repertoire diversity using deep sequencing normalized with unique cDNA molecular identifiers. For two donors (one aged 18 to 30 and one aged 80 or older), the study analyzed two additional independent replicas of 1 million unique cDNA reads from the same blood draw. Donors were grouped into four age groups: young (average approximately 16 years), middle-aged (39), aged (62) and long-lived (about 89). The full study reports these points: Because donor CMV infection status was unknown, age-related changes in expanded clonotypes were potentially confounded. Because profiling used bulk unsorted PBMCs, naive and antigen-experienced compartments could not be compared conclusively. Observed TCR beta diversity correlated strongly with the percentage of naive T cells measured by flow cytometry. Estimates of total diversity from one million sequenced T cells were regarded as lower bounds and underestimates. Observed TCR beta diversity per million T cells fell roughly linearly with age, and a significant reduction was already apparent by age around 40. Compared with the aged group, more naive CD4+ T cells, fewer expanded clones and increased TCR diversity were shown by the long-lived group, suggesting age selection.

The chain uses TRBV7-2 and TRBJ2-5, with TRBD2 identical over 9 junction bases. The TCR originated in a man in his thirties or forties in good health. Sequenced material: blood. The CDR3 sequence is CASSSPSGAGTQYF. DNA sequence: TGTGCCAGCAGTAGTCCTAGCGGGGCGGGGACCCAGTACTTC.